One and the same sample provided the 30 T cell receptor beta chains below, sequenced in a study of T cell changes during pregnancy in multiple sclerosis (dated by TCRdb to about 2019). The receptor library was made with the immunoSEQ multiplex PCR assay. TCRdb's version of the immuneACCESS table is confined to in-frame rearrangements and falls short of the full clone set. An unresolved V gene accounts for under half of the shortfall where checked; the remainder is of unknown origin. Counted in this sample were around 83,000 clones; 75% to 95% of them appeared once. Jointly, the top ten make up 0.47% of the sample. The input for sequencing was CD4+ T cells from peripheral blood mononuclear cells, taken in the second trimester of pregnancy. These receptors were obtained from a female donor with multiple sclerosis, enrolled in a pregnancy study.

This rearrangement joins TRBV2 to TRBJ2-5; tentative D call: TRBD2 (7 bases). This CDR3 contains 14 residues. Trimming left V 7 bases short and J 4 bases short, with 16 bases between. Germline loops: CDR1 SNHLY, CDR2 FYNNEI. The CDR3 reads CASNIQGRGETQYF. CDR3 DNA: TGTGCCAGCAATATCCAGGGGAGGGGAGAGACCCAGTACTTC.

This clone has a single count. The DNA for the CDR3 is TGCGCCAGCAGCTTACAAACATCCACAGATACGCAGTATTTT. Its translation is CASSLQTSTDTQYF. The genes are TRBV5-1 and TRBJ2-3; D ambiguous. Germline V gene data show CDR1 as SGHRS and CDR2 as YFSETQ. CDR3 length: 14 residues. Trimming took 2 bases from V and 2 from J, leaving 9 bases between them.

V gene TRBV28 combines with J gene TRBJ2-5; unclear D gene. Germline CDR1 is MDHEN and CDR2 is SYDVKM. The CDR3 contains 13 residues. V dropped 3 bases and J dropped 1 base, with 6 bases sitting between them. CDR3 DNA sequence: TGTGCCAGCAGTTTGTTTATCCAAGAGACCCAGTACTTC. It encodes CASSLFIQETQYF.

V gene TRBV15 combines with J gene TRBJ2-3; 9 bases fit TRBD1. Unmatched junction bases numbered 11, after V lost 2 bases and J lost 8 bases. The CDR3 is 16 residues long. The germline V gene encodes CDR1 LNHNV and CDR2 YYDKDF (reference sequence). The CDR3 here is CATSRTGQGLTGTQYF. For the CDR3, the DNA is TGTGCCACCAGCAGAACGGGACAGGGTCTAACGGGTACGCAGTATTTT.

The V call is TRBV5-6, the J call TRBJ2-7; TRBD2 matches at 9 bases. CDR3 length equals 18 residues. After removal of 4 bases from V and 3 bases from J, the junction contained 17 bases not matched to a gene. From germline, CDR1 is SGHDT and CDR2 YYEEEE. CDR3 sequence (DNA): TGTGCCAGCAGCCCAATAGGCGGGAGGGCCTTAGTGAACTACGAGCAGTACTTC. Translation: CASSPIGGRALVNYEQYF.

The gene calls are TRBV28 and TRBJ1-1; TRBD1 is a possible D gene (6 bases). The V and J ends lost 2 bases and 6 bases respectively, with 25 bases between them. Germline V gene sequence: CDR1 MDHEN, CDR2 SYDVKM. This CDR3 has 18 residues. CDR3 bases: TGTGCCAGCAGTTTACCTATCAGGGGAGGGATTAGTATCCCTGAAGCTTTCTTT. Translated, it gives CASSLPIRGGISIPEAFF.

The chain has TRBV19 and TRBJ2-1; 11 bases are a match to TRBD2. Germline V CDR1 and CDR2: LNHDA, SQIVND (reference sequence). The CDR3 is 13 residues long. Trimming removed 6 bases from V and 9 bases from J; junction bases left unmatched: 4. The CDR3 is CASRLAGVSEQFF. CDR3 sequence (DNA): TGTGCCAGTAGACTAGCGGGAGTGTCTGAGCAGTTCTTC.

The chain couples TRBV19 to TRBJ1-3; no clear D. Trimming left V 7 bases short and J 0 bases short, with 7 bases between. Germline assignment: CDR1 LNHDA and CDR2 SQIVND (reference sequence). The CDR3 extends over 13 amino acids. The CDR3 sequence is CASTESSGNTIYF. For the CDR3, the DNA is TGTGCCAGTACCGAGAGCTCTGGAAACACCATATATTTT.

This clone was seen just once. The chain joins TRBV10-3 to TRBJ2-1, with TRBD2 matching 7 bases. The CDR3 has 12 amino acids. Germline loops: CDR1 ENHRY, CDR2 SYGVKD. Losses at the gene ends were 6 bases for V and 8 bases for J; bases not matched to a gene: 4. The CDR3 sequence is CAIRGTTDEQFF. DNA of the CDR3: TGTGCCATCAGGGGGACTACTGATGAGCAGTTCTTC.

This clone has a handful of counts. The chain employs TRBV4-2 and TRBJ1-2; possible D gene TRBD1, 5 bases. From germline, CDR1 is LGHNA and CDR2 YNFKEQ. The length of the CDR3 is 12 residues. V lost 5 bases and J lost 10, with 14 bases in between. CDR3 region: CASSASGTFYTF. DNA of the CDR3: TGTGCCAGCAGCGCATCCGGGACTTTCTACACCTTC.

Here the CDR3 reads CASSLARLRETGELFF. The CDR3 DNA is TGTGCCAGCAGTTTGGCCCGGTTGCGGGAGACCGGGGAGCTGTTTTTT. This chain connects TRBV28 to TRBJ2-2, with 7 bases that match TRBD2. J lost 5 bases, V lost 3 bases, and 9 bases had no gene match. CDR3 length: 16 residues. The V gene's germline CDR1 is MDHEN and CDR2 SYDVKM.

The V and J genes are TRBV7-8 and TRBJ1-5; D unresolved. Trimming cost V 5 bases and J 2 bases, with 13 bases left between them. CDR1 SGHVS and CDR2 FQNEAQ come from the germline V gene. This CDR3 has 15 residues. The CDR3 DNA sequence: TGTGCCAGCAGCGCTGTGCGGTCTCGCAATCAGCCCCAGCATTTT. Translation gives CASSAVRSRNQPQHF.

This chain joins TRBV6-5 and TRBJ2-7; 12 bases are shared with TRBD2. Germline trimming cut 5 bases from V and 4 bases from J; bases unmatched to any gene: 6. CDR1 is MNHEY and CDR2 is SVGAGI in the germline V gene. There are 15 residues in the CDR3. The CDR3 bases are TGTGCCAGCAGTACACTAGCGGGAGGTTCATACGAGCAGTACTTC. Translation gives CASSTLAGGSYEQYF.

The CDR3 sequence: CAISERWRDTQYF. The CDR3 bases are TGTGCCATCAGTGAACGGTGGAGGGATACGCAGTATTTT. J is TRBJ2-3 and V is TRBV10-3; tentative D call: TRBD2 (5 bases). Trimming left V 3 bases short and J 6 bases short, with 10 bases between. The germline CDR1 and CDR2 sequences are ENHRY and SYGVKD. This CDR3 has 13 amino acids.

This chain uses TRBV2 with TRBJ1-1; D not certain. The germline V gene has CDR1 SNHLY and CDR2 FYNNEI. V was pared by 6 bases and J by 1 base, with 12 bases between. The CDR3 has 14 residues. Here the CDR3 DNA reads TGTGCCAGCAGCGCTGCTAGTTGGAACACTGAAGCTTTCTTT. Encoded protein: CASSAASWNTEAFF.

The chain has TRBV28 and TRBJ1-4; 10 bases map to TRBD1. V was clipped by 5 bases and J by 8 bases; unmatched bases: 5. The germline V gene has CDR1 MDHEN and CDR2 SYDVKM. The CDR3 covers 14 residues. CDR3 region: CASSPWDRGEKLFF. CDR3 nucleotides: TGTGCCAGCAGTCCCTGGGACAGGGGCGAAAAACTGTTTTTT.

Only one count was recorded for this clone. The rearrangement joins TRBV13 to TRBJ2-1, with D perhaps matching TRBD2 (5 bases). This CDR3 has 12 residues. Trimming pared 6 bases from V and 7 bases from J, leaving 10 bases between. CDR1 PRHDT and CDR2 FYEKMQ come from the germline V gene (reference sequence). The CDR3, as DNA: TGTGCCAGCAGGACTACTGCAAATGAGCAGTTCTTC. This codes for CASRTTANEQFF.

The J gene is TRBJ1-2, the V gene TRBV6-6, with 10 bases identical to TRBD1. This CDR3 contains 14 residues. Germline trimming cut 6 bases from V and 3 bases from J; bases unmatched to any gene: 4. Germline-derived CDR1 and CDR2 are MNHNY and SVGAGI (reference sequence). For the CDR3, the DNA is TGTGCCAGCAGCACCGGGACAGGGGACTATGGCTACACCTTC. As protein: CASSTGTGDYGYTF.

V is TRBV15 and J is TRBJ1-4, with D possibly TRBD1 on 5 matching bases. This CDR3 is built from 13 residues. In germline, CDR1 is LNHNV, CDR2 YYDKDF (reference sequence). Trimming took off 6 bases at V and 7 bases at J, with 12 bases between the two ends. The CDR3 coding sequence is TGTGCCACCAGAAAAAACCAGGGTGAAAAACTGTTTTTT. Translating gives CATRKNQGEKLFF.

The rearrangement links TRBV19 to TRBJ2-7, with D tentatively TRBD1 (6 bases). V lost 3 bases to trimming and J lost 6 bases, with 18 bases between them. CDR1 is LNHDA, CDR2 SQIVND, per germline (reference sequence). This CDR3 region has 15 residues. In DNA form, the CDR3 reads TGTGCCAGTAGTATTTACGGGCAGGGGAATCTCGAGCAGTACTTC. Translation gives CASSIYGQGNLEQYF. Full variable domain (rest looked up from reference TRBV19 and TRBJ2-7): DGGITQSPKYLFRKEGQNVTLSCEQNLNHDAMYWYRQDPGQGLRLIYYSQIVNDFQKGDIAEGYSVSREKKESFPLTVTSAQKNPTAFYLCASSIYGQGNLEQYFGPGTRLTVT.

V is TRBV5-1 and J is TRBJ1-6, with no clear D. The CDR3 is made up of 18 amino acids. Looked up from germline, CDR1 is SGHRS and CDR2 is YFSETQ. V lost 0 bases to trimming and J lost 6 bases, with 19 bases between them. This chain's CDR3 is CASSLASPSTLSNSPLHF. The CDR3 DNA reads TGCGCCAGCAGCTTGGCCTCCCCCTCGACACTTTCTAATTCACCCCTCCACTTT.

The rearrangement uses TRBV4-3 and TRBJ2-4, with a possible D match to TRBD1 (5 bases). The V gene lost 1 base and the J gene lost 6 bases, with 7 bases spanning the gap. The V gene's germline CDR1 is LGHNA and CDR2 YSLEER. This CDR3 contains 13 residues. CDR3 amino acids: CASSQVDTNIQYF. The DNA for the CDR3 is TGCGCCAGCAGCCAAGTGGACACAAACATTCAGTACTTC.

The chain employs TRBV10-3 and TRBJ1-2, with a tentative D call TRBD1 (5 bases). The V end lost 4 bases, the J end lost 4 bases, and 10 bases lay between the germline ends. Germline V CDR1 and CDR2: ENHRY, SYGVKD. This CDR3 spans 13 amino acids. CDR3 coding DNA: TGTGCCATCAGTGTTTCAGGGATCTATGGCTACACCTTC. Encoded protein: CAISVSGIYGYTF.

This chain connects TRBV6-5 to TRBJ1-5, with 7 positions matching TRBD1. The germline V gene encodes CDR1 MNHEY and CDR2 SVGAGI. V lost 10 bases to trimming and J lost 4 bases; unmatched junction nucleotides: 13. The CDR3 covers 15 residues. The CDR3: CATGAIRQGNQPQHF. CDR3 sequence (DNA): TGTGCCACCGGTGCGATTCGACAGGGTAATCAGCCCCAGCATTTT.

The genes are TRBV7-2 and TRBJ2-7; 7 bases match TRBD2. CDR1 SGHTA and CDR2 FQGNSA come from the germline V gene. CDR3 size: 16 residues. After removal of 5 bases from V and 0 bases from J, the junction contained 10 bases not matched to a gene. CDR3 in amino acids: CASSILLARSSYEQYF. Written as DNA, the CDR3 is TGTGCCAGCAGCATTTTACTAGCGAGGAGCTCCTACGAGCAGTACTTC.

This chain's CDR3 is CAISNRGNEQFF. The CDR3, as DNA: TGTGCCATCAGCAACAGGGGAAATGAGCAGTTCTTC. J is TRBJ2-1 and V is TRBV10-3; 7 nucleotides agree with TRBD1. V was pared by 6 bases and J by 7 bases, with 3 bases of the junction left unmatched. CDR3 size: 12 residues. CDR1 is ENHRY, CDR2 SYGVKD, per germline.

The V gene is TRBV2, the J gene TRBJ2-7, with 8 bases identical to TRBD1. Germline V CDR1 and CDR2: SNHLY, FYNNEI. Losses at the gene ends were 6 bases for V and 6 bases for J; bases not matched to a gene: 10. The CDR3 is 14 residues long. CDR3 loop: CASRATGTGPEQYF. DNA for the CDR3: TGTGCCAGCAGAGCTACCGGGACAGGACCCGAGCAGTACTTC.

This sequence joins TRBV6-6 and TRBJ1-2; 8 bases fit TRBD1. CDR3 length equals 14 residues. Germline V gene sequence: CDR1 MNHNY, CDR2 SVGAGI (reference sequence). V shed 6 bases, J shed 4 bases, and the junction held 7 bases outside the gene matches. The chain's CDR3 is CASRKTGAGYGYTF. The CDR3 region has the DNA TGTGCCAGCAGAAAGACAGGGGCTGGCTATGGCTACACCTTC.

DNA of the CDR3: TGCGCCAGCAGCCAAGATCTTCCCTACCGGGCTAGCGGGGGGGCCCACACCGGGGAGCTGTTTTTT. This codes for CASSQDLPYRASGGAHTGELFF. This chain links TRBV4-3 with TRBJ2-2; 12 bases fit TRBD2. In germline, CDR1 is LGHNA, CDR2 YSLEER. V lost 0 bases and J lost 3; bases outside the gene matches: 17. This CDR3 contains 22 residues.

About this clone itself: The sample contains more than one DNA sequence encoding this CDR3. DNA of the CDR3: TGTGCCAGCAGCTTCGACAGGGCTGGCTACACCTTC. The encoded protein is CASSFDRAGYTF. The chain uses TRBV7-9 and TRBJ1-2; 7 bases map to TRBD1. Trimming cost V 3 bases and J 7 bases; bases outside gene matches: 2. The V gene's germline CDR1 is SEHNR and CDR2 FQNEAQ (reference sequence). CDR3 size: 12 residues.